This TCR beta chain was found in a study of OX40 agonist ivuxolimab in advanced cancers. At the level of the study: In this cohort, patients received ivuxolimab, an agonistic anti-OX40 (CD134) antibody. Patients received intravenous ivuxolimab every 2 weeks at 0.01 to 10 mg/kg. General observations from the study: The expanded peripheral T cells' antigen specificity was not determined.

A remark on this clone: The antigen is unknown.

Autoimmune disease history or systemic immunosuppression disqualified patients. Profiled with immunoSEQ multiplex PCR; TCRdb holds only in-frame clones, not every one. The repertoire holds about 41,000 clones, with 87% as singletons. This CDR3 has 13 residues. The germline CDR1 and CDR2 sequences are SQVTM and ANQGSEA. V shed 6 bases, J shed 0 bases, and the junction held 4 bases outside the gene matches. This TCR came from an adult with an advanced solid tumor such as melanoma, head and neck, liver or kidney cancer. Sequencing was performed on CD4+ or CD8+ T cells sorted from blood, taken in a trial of the OX40 agonist ivuxolimab. The rearrangement joins TRBV29-1 to TRBJ1-1; 7 nucleotides align to TRBD1. The CDR3 region is CSVADRMNTEAFF. CDR3 in DNA: TGCAGCGTCGCGGACAGGATGAACACTGAAGCTTTCTTT. The full variable domain, completed using reference TRBV29-1 and TRBJ1-1, is SAVISQKPSRDICQRGTSLTIQCQVDSQVTMMFWYRQQPGQSLTLIATANQGSEATYESGFVIDKFPISRPNLTFSTLTVSNMSPEDSSIYLCSVADRMNTEAFFGQGTRLTVV.